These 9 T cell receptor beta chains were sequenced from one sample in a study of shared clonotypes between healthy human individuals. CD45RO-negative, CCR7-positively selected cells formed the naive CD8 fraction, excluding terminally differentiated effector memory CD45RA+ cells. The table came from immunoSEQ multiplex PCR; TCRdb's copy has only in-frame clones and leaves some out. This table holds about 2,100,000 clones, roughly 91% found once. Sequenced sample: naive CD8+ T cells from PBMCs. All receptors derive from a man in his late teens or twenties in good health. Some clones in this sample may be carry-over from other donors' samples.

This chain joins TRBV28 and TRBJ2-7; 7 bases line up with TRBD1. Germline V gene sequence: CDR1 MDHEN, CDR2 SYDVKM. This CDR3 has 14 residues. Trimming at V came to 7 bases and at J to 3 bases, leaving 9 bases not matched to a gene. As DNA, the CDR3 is TGTGCCAGCATACCGGACAGGACCCACTACGAGCAGTACTTC. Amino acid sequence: CASIPDRTHYEQYF.

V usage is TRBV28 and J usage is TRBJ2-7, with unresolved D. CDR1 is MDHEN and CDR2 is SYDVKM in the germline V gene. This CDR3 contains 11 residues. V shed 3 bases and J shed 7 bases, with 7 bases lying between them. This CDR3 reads CASSFLVEQYF. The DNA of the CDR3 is TGTGCCAGCAGTTTTTTGGTAGAGCAGTACTTC.

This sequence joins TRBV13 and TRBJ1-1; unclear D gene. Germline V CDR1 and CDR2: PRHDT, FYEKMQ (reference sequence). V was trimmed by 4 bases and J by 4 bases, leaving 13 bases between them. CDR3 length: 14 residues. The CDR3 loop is CASSSDFAPTEAFF. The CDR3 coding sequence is TGTGCCAGCAGCTCCGACTTCGCCCCCACTGAAGCTTTCTTT.

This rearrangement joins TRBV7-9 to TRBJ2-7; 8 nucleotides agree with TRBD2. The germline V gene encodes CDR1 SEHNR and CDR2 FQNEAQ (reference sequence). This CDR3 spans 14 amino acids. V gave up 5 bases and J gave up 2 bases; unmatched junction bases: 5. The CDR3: CASSGAGEAYEQYF. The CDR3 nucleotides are TGTGCCAGCAGCGGAGCGGGAGAAGCCTACGAGCAGTACTTC. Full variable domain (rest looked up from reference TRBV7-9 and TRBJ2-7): DTGVSQNPRHKITKRGQNVTFRCDPISEHNRLYWYRQTLGQGPEFLTYFQNEAQLEKSRLLSDRFSAERPKGSFSTLEIQRTEQGDSAMYLCASSGAGEAYEQYFGPGTRLTVT.

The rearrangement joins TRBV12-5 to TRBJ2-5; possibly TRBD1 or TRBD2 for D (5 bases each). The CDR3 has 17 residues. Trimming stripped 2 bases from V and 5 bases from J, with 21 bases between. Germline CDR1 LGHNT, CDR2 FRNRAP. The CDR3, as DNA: TGTGCTAGTGGTTTGTCTCACCTAGGGGCGCCGGGGGAGACCCAGTACTTC. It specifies CASGLSHLGAPGETQYF. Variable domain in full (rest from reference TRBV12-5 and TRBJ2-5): DARVTQTPRHKVTEMGQEVTMRCQPILGHNTVFWYRQTMMQGLELLAYFRNRAPLDDSGMPKDRFSAEMPDATLATLKIQPSEPRDSAVYFCASGLSHLGAPGETQYFGPGTRLLVL.

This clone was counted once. Written as DNA, the CDR3 is TGTGCCAGCAGGGGGGAGGAGGACGGACGATACAATGAGCAGTTCTTC. Its translation: CASRGEEDGRYNEQFF. The gene calls are TRBV7-2 and TRBJ2-1, with D maybe TRBD2 (6 bases). V was shortened by 6 bases and J by 4 bases, with 19 bases between the two germline ends. The CDR3 length is 16 residues. Germline-derived CDR1 and CDR2 are SGHTA and FQGNSA.

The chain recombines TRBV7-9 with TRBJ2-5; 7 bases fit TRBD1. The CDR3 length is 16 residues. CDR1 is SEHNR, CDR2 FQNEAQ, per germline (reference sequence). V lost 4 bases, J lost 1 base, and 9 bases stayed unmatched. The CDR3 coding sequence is TGTGCCAGCAGCTCTCAAGGGACAGAAGTCCAAGAGACCCAGTACTTC. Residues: CASSSQGTEVQETQYF.

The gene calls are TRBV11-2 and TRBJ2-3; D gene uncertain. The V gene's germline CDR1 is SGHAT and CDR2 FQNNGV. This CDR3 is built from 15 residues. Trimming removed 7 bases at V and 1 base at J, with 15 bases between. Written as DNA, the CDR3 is TGTGCCAGCACCTATTCGTTCGGCGGCACAGATACGCAGTATTTT. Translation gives CASTYSFGGTDTQYF.

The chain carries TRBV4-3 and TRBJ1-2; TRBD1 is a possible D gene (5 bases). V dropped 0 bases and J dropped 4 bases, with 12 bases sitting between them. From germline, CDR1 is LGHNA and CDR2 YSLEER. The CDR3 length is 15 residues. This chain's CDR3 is CASSQDPGGGYGYTF. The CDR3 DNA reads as TGCGCCAGCAGCCAAGATCCGGGGGGAGGCTATGGCTACACCTTC.